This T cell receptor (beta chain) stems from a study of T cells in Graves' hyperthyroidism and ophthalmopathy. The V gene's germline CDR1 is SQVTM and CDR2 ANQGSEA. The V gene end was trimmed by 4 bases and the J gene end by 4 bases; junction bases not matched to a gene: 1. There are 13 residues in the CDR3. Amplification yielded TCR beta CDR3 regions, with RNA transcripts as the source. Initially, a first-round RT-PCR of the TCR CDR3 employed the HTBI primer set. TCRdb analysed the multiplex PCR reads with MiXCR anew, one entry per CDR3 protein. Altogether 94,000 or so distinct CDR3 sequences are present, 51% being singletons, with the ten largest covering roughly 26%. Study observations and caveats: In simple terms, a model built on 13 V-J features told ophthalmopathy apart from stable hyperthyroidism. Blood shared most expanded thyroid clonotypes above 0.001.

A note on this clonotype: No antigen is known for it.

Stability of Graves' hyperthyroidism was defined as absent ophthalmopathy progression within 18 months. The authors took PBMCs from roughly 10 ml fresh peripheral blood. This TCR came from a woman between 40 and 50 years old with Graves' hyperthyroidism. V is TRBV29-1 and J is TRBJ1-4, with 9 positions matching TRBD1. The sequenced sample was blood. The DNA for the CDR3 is TGCAGCGTTGGACAGGGGGGTAATGAAAAACTGTTTTTT. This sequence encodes CSVGQGGNEKLFF. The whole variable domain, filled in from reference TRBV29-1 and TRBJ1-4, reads SAVISQKPSRDICQRGTSLTIQCQVDSQVTMMFWYRQQPGQSLTLIATANQGSEATYESGFVIDKFPISRPNLTFSTLTVSNMSPEDSSIYLCSVGQGGNEKLFFGSGTQLSVL.